The clone carrying this T cell receptor beta chain was recorded at least ten times. This CDR3 is 15 amino acids long. CDR1 and CDR2 (germline): SGHTA, FQGNSA. The junction had 2 bases not matched to a gene; V was cut back by 1 base and J by 3 bases. The data were taken from a study of Graves' ophthalmopathy and Graves' hyperthyroidism. Among the hyperthyroidism patients, all were newly diagnosed, aged 18 to 65, with under 2 months' duration. Fresh peripheral blood, roughly 9.8 ml, was the PBMC source. Transcripts of RNA were the source for amplifying TCR beta CDR3 regions. First-round RT-PCR relied on HTBI primers, and a second-round multiplex PCR came next. TCRdb reprocessed the multiplex PCR reads via MiXCR and lists one record per CDR3 protein. The table has a few hundred thousand distinct CDR3 sequences, 17% seen once.

This sequence was found in an adult woman with stable Graves' hyperthyroidism. Sample: peripheral blood. The chain recombines TRBV7-2 with TRBJ2-7; 11 bases are a match to TRBD2. The chain's CDR3 is CASSLVTSGSYEQYF. The CDR3 DNA reads as TGTGCCAGCAGCTTAGTTACTAGCGGGAGCTACGAGCAGTACTTC.